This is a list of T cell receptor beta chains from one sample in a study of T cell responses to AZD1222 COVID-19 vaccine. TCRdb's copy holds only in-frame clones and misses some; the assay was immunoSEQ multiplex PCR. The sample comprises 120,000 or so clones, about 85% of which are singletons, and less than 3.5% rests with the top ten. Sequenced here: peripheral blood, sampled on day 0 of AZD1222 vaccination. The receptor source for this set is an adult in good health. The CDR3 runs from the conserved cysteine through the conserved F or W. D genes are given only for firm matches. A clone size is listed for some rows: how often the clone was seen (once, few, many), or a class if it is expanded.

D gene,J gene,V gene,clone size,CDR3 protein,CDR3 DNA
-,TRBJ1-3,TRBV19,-,CASSIGGGSGNTIYF,TGTGCCAGTAGTATAGGAGGAGGGTCTGGAAACACCATATATTTT
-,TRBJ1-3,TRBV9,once,CASSVVPDVGRNTIYF,TGTGCCAGCAGCGTAGTCCCGGACGTTGGACGAAACACCATATATTTT
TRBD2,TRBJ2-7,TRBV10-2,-,CASRNWAGGAYEQYF,TGCGCCAGCAGGAATTGGGCGGGGGGAGCCTACGAGCAGTACTTC
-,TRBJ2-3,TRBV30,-,CAWSVLDSKNPYPTDTQYF,TGTGCCTGGAGTGTACTAGACAGTAAGAACCCCTACCCCACAGATACGCAGTATTTT
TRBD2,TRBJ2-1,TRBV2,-,CASSESGLVRIHEQFF,TGTGCCAGCAGTGAATCGGGACTAGTCCGTATACATGAGCAGTTCTTC
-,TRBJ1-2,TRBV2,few,CASSEAGTGFGGYTF,TGTGCCAGCAGTGAAGCAGGGACGGGCTTTGGTGGCTACACCTTC
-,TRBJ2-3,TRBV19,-,CASSIGSSTDTQYF,TGTGCCAGTAGTATAGGTAGTAGCACAGATACGCAGTATTTT
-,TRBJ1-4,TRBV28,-,CASSLTGPRGGEKLFF,TGTGCCAGCAGTTTAACCGGACCCAGGGGAGGTGAAAAACTGTTTTTT
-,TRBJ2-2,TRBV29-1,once,CSVEGFRGTGELFF,TGCAGCGTTGAAGGATTTCGAGGAACCGGGGAGCTGTTTTTT
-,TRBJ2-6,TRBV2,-,CASSLDGSGANVLTF,TGTGCCAGCAGTCTCGACGGGTCTGGGGCCAACGTCCTGACTTTC
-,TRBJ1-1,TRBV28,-,CASSFTRYSQLTAFF,TGTGCCAGCAGTTTTACCAGGTATAGCCAGTTGACGGCTTTCTTT
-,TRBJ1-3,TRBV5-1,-,CASSLGHTEGNTIYF,TGCGCCAGCAGCCTGGGACACACCGAAGGAAACACCATATATTTT
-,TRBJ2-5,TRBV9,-,CASSAGETQYF,TGTGCCAGCAGCGCAGGAGAGACCCAGTACTTC
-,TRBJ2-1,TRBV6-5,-,CASSYSIGSYNEQFF,TGTGCCAGCAGTTACTCGATAGGCTCCTACAATGAGCAGTTCTTC
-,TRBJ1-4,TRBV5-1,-,CASSLRLEGEKLFF,TGCGCCAGCAGCTTGAGGCTGGAGGGGGAAAAACTGTTTTTT
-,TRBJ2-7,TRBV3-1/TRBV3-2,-,CASSPLGGETYEQYF,TGTGCCAGCAGCCCCCTGGGCGGGGAAACCTACGAGCAGTACTTC
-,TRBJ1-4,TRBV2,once,CASSDPRWQKLFF,TGTGCCAGCAGTGATCCCAGGTGGCAAAAACTGTTTTTT
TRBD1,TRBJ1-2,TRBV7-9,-,CASSSQDRGNYGYTF,TGTGCCAGCAGCTCCCAGGACAGGGGTAACTATGGCTACACCTTC
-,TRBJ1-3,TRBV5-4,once,CASSLGARSSGNTIYF,TGTGCCAGCAGCTTGGGAGCACGCAGCTCTGGAAACACCATATATTTT
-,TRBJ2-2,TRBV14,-,CASSQDFDPFTGELFF,TGTGCCAGCAGCCAAGATTTCGACCCATTCACCGGGGAGCTGTTTTTT
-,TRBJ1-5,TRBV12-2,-,CASRLIKRDRGNQPQHF,TGTGCAAGTCGCTTAATTAAGAGGGACAGGGGAAATCAGCCCCAGCATTTT
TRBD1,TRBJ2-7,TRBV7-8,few,CASSFPIPGQAHEQYF,TGTGCCAGCAGCTTTCCAATCCCGGGACAGGCCCACGAGCAGTACTTC
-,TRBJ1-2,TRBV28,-,CASSWVQASGYTF,TGTGCCAGCAGTTGGGTCCAGGCGTCCGGCTACACCTTC
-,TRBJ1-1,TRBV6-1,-,CASSVGMLRGNTEAFF,TGTGCCAGCAGTGTCGGGATGCTCAGGGGGAACACTGAAGCTTTCTTT
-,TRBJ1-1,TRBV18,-,CASSADTQEAFF,TGTGCCAGCTCAGCTGACACGCAAGAAGCTTTCTTT
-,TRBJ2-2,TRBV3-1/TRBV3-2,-,CASSQNTGELFF,TGTGCCAGCAGTCAGAACACCGGGGAGCTGTTTTTT
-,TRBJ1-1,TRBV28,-,CASSPPGLSNTEAFF,TGTGCCAGCAGTCCCCCGGGGCTCTCGAACACTGAAGCTTTCTTT
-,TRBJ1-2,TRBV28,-,CASRAAAYGYTF,TGTGCCAGCCGTGCCGCCGCCTATGGCTACACCTTC
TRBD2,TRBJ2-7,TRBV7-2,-,CASSPRRGALFAYEQYF,TGTGCCAGCAGCCCACGGCGGGGGGCTCTATTCGCCTACGAGCAGTACTTC
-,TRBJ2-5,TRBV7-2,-,CASSLASSPQETQYF,TGTGCCAGCAGCTTAGCGTCGAGCCCCCAAGAGACCCAGTACTTC
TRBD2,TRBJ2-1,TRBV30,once,CAWSEWTSRNEQFF,TGTGCCTGGAGTGAATGGACTAGCAGGAATGAGCAGTTCTTC
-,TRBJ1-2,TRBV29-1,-,CSVEADYGYTF,TGCAGCGTTGAGGCAGACTATGGCTACACCTTC
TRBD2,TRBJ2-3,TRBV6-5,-,CASEETSGSPDTQYF,TGTGCCAGCGAGGAGACTAGCGGGAGCCCAGATACGCAGTATTTT
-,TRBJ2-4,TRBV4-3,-,CASSQGLTSHTLAKNIQYF,TGCGCCAGCAGCCAAGGGCTTACATCCCACACTTTAGCCAAAAACATTCAGTACTTC
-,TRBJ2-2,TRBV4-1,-,CASSQEVGAATGELFF,TGCGCCAGCAGCCAAGAGGTTGGGGCGGCCACCGGGGAGCTGTTTTTT
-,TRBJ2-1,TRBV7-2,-,CASSLATSYNEQFF,TGTGCCAGCAGTTTGGCAACTTCCTACAATGAGCAGTTCTTC
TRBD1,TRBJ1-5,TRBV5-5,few,CASSLTGGSTVGNQPQHF,TGTGCCAGCAGCCTGACAGGGGGCTCTACTGTCGGCAATCAGCCCCAGCATTTT
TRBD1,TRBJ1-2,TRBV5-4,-,CASSQILGQALYGYTF,TGTGCCAGCAGCCAAATCCTCGGACAGGCCCTATATGGCTACACCTTC
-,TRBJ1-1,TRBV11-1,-,CASSLVETGGAFF,TGTGCCAGCAGCTTAGTTGAGACAGGAGGAGCTTTCTTT
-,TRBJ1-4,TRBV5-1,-,CASSSGGGPNEKLFF,TGCGCCAGCAGCTCGGGAGGCGGGCCTAATGAAAAACTGTTTTTT
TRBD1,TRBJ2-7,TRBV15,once,CATSRYRGDGEQYF,TGTGCCACCAGCAGATACAGGGGAGATGGCGAGCAGTACTTC
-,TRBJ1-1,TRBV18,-,CASSPGGVMNTEAFF,TGTGCCAGCTCACCCGGCGGGGTAATGAACACTGAAGCTTTCTTT
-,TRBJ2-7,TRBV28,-,CASSLGGLAYEQYF,TGTGCCAGCAGTTTGGGGGGGCTAGCCTACGAGCAGTACTTC
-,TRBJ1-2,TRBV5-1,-,CASSLEANPYGYTF,TGCGCCAGCAGCTTGGAGGCAAATCCATATGGCTACACCTTC
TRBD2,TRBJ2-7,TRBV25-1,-,CASSAASGRVRGYEQYF,TGTGCCAGCAGTGCGGCTAGCGGGAGGGTAAGGGGCTACGAGCAGTACTTC
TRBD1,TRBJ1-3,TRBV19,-,CASAGTGDGNTIYF,TGTGCCAGTGCCGGGACAGGGGATGGAAACACCATATATTTT
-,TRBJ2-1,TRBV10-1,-,CASSSYGDNEQFF,TGCGCCAGCAGTAGTTATGGCGACAATGAGCAGTTCTTC
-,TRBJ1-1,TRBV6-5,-,CASKRIGGTEAFF,TGTGCCAGCAAAAGGATAGGGGGCACTGAAGCTTTCTTT
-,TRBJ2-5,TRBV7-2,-,CASSLGRGSETQYF,TGTGCCAGCAGCTTGGGCCGGGGATCGGAGACCCAGTACTTC